This TCR beta chain was obtained from a study of blood T cells in healthy people across ages. Study summary: Template switching recovered approximately one barcoded beta molecule for every two T cells.

With a J-beta primer mix and a sample-barcoded 5' primer, a second PCR ran roughly 6 to 12 cycles. A tag from a template-switch adaptor with 12 random nucleotides marked each cDNA molecule. TCRdb processed the 5' RACE reads anew with MiXCR; each CDR3 protein has one entry. The repertoire holds around 500,000 distinct CDR3 sequences, with around 48% as singletons. From germline, CDR1 is MNHEY and CDR2 SVGAGI. The CDR3 is 15 amino acids. The germline V and J ends were trimmed by 6 bases and 10 bases, with 22 bases remaining between them. The table lists this clonotype with many counts. A much larger clone sits a single nucleotide away, making a read error possible.

Sequenced: blood. The rearrangement joins TRBV6-5 to TRBJ2-1; the D call may be TRBD1 or TRBD2 (5 bases each). The source of this sequence is an elderly man in good health. The CDR3 bases are TGTGCCAGCAGCTTGGGACGAGGCAATTTTGGAGAGCAGTTCTTC. This sequence encodes CASSLGRGNFGEQFF.